The following is a T cell receptor beta chain sequence with its context. This clone was observed once. Its antigen target is currently unknown. The sample holds no much larger clone one base away, and base qualities are not on file. CDR1 SGHTA and CDR2 FQGNSA are derived from the germline V gene. V loses 4 bases, J loses 3 bases, and the germline ends lie 19 bases apart. From cysteine to phenylalanine, the CDR3 is 17 amino acids long. Kept here is only the CDR3 DNA, which spans 51 bases and is read in frame from base 1. This sample is part of a study of shared clonotypes between healthy human individuals (dated by TCRdb to 2020 to 2021). Broadly, across the study: The cohort included three men and a couple of women between 18 and 49 years of age. Leukapheresis yielded between about 0.94 and 8.9 billion PBMCs per donor. To increase sequencing depth and limit assay-specific biases, different laboratories used diverse techniques to prepare libraries and sequence TCR repertoires. The study deeply sequenced blood TCR repertoires of five healthy adults to estimate repertoire size and the extent of clonotype sharing between individuals.

What the authors observed across the whole study: Only blood was sampled, and tissue TCR repertoires likely differ from those in blood. The genetic and exposure-history diversity represented was limited by the small number of donors. Pairwise subsampling led to the expectation that sequencing depth would affect the degree of clonotype sharing among donors.

Using the deep immunoSEQ assay, TCR CDR3 regions were amplified from genomic DNA by multiplex PCR. Extracted genomic DNA from each cell subset was spread evenly across all wells of several immunoSEQ 96-well plates, with each plate serving as a replicate. For unsorted PBMC, approximately 300 ng of genomic DNA, equivalent to around 30,000 T cell genomes, went into each replicate PCR. Genomic DNA from unsorted PBMC was sequenced over ten immunoSEQ deep assay plates. Purified libraries were measured with a Qubit 3.0 fluorometer, size-checked on a Bioanalyzer 2100, and measured again with the KAPA Library Quantification kit. A separate single-read 150-cycle Illumina NextSeq 550 flow cell was used to sequence each immunoSEQ 96-well plate. Per the source publication's procedure: Because the immunoSEQ output held only junctional sequences and lacked quality scores, the filtering could not match the filtering applied to full-length reads. To assign V/J genes and CDR3, sequences were annotated using PyIR, a Python wrapper for IgBLAST v1.9, with IMGT germline references. Any read was removed if the V/J assignment was weak (E-value above 1e-6), the CDR3 was missing, or the read contained stop codons, out-of-frame junctions, or ambiguous translated residues. V3J clonotypes were defined as sequences sharing an identical inferred V gene, J gene, and CDR3 amino acid sequence. The percentage overlap between two repertoires was calculated by dividing the number of shared unique clonotypes by the size of the smaller repertoire. Repertoire richness was assessed with RTK rarefaction, the Chao1 estimator, and Recon v2.1 estimates of unobserved clonotypes. What TCRdb holds here is the immuneACCESS table cut down to in-frame rearrangements. Part of the clones is not present; checked against another copy, under half of the missing clones reflect an unresolved V gene, and the others are unexplained. For V, J and clone size, that table is used; D and trimming come from the DNA. For this sample the table gives approximately 460,000 clones, of which around 77% were detected only once. About 12% of the sample is taken by the ten largest.

Donors were healthy HIV-negative adults with no recently reported acute infections or vaccinations. Every donor was a Caucasian adult living in Nashville, Tennessee, USA. For unsorted samples, approximately 81 million PBMCs were counted, and genomic DNA was extracted using the QIAamp DNA Blood Mini kit. Blood was obtained by leukapheresis, after which PBMCs were separated by Ficoll-Histopaque density gradient centrifugation and cryopreserved in liquid nitrogen vapor phase. Material: PBMCs. The sequence is built from TRBV7-2 and TRBJ2-4; the D region is possibly TRBD1 or TRBD2, each matching across 7 bases. This TCR derives from a middle-aged woman in good health. Some clones in this sample may be carry-over from other donors' samples. The base sequence is TGTGCCAGCAGCTCCAGGGGAGGGGGCCAGGACAAAAACATTCAGTACTTC. Translated, it gives CASSSRGGGQDKNIQYF.